This T cell receptor (beta chain) was found in a study of OX40 agonist ivuxolimab in advanced cancers. Profiling relied on immunoSEQ multiplex PCR, and the TCRdb table lists in-frame clones only, not all of them. Of approximately 96,000 clones listed, about nine tenths are singletons. On this clone itself: Its antigen is currently unknown.

This CDR3 contains 14 residues. From germline, CDR1 is SGHTA and CDR2 FQGNSA. Trimming removed 2 bases at V and 2 bases at J, with 9 bases between. Whole-study findings and limits: Average numbers of expanded clones were greater in CD8+ T cells than in CD4+. Clonal expansion was seen in CD4+ and CD8+ blood T cells by week 6 at 0.1 to 3.0 mg/kg.

This clonotype was sampled from an adult with an advanced solid tumor such as melanoma, head and neck, liver or kidney cancer. The chain links TRBV7-2 to TRBJ2-5; D uncertain. Sequencing was performed on CD4+ or CD8+ T cells sorted from blood, taken in a trial of the OX40 agonist ivuxolimab. The CDR3 here is CASSLQSGQETQYF. The CDR3 coding sequence is TGTGCCAGCAGCTTACAGTCCGGACAAGAGACCCAGTACTTC.